One sample yielded the 15 T cell receptor beta chains listed below, sequenced in a study of PD-L1 blockade in urothelial cancer. Clones were sequenced by immunoSEQ multiplex PCR, and TCRdb holds only the in-frame ones, with some missing. Of 100,000 to 150,000 clones in the sample, about 83% were seen once. Time point described: peripheral blood 6 weeks after treatment start. Source: PBMCs, taken around atezolizumab (anti-PD-L1) treatment. Receptors originate from a man over 45 with urothelial cancer.

The chain links TRBV5-1 to TRBJ2-3; TRBD2 aligns across 12 bases. The germline V gene has CDR1 SGHRS and CDR2 YFSETQ. The CDR3 is 14 residues long. Trimming at V came to 4 bases and at J to 6 bases, leaving 3 bases not matched to a gene. CDR3 DNA: TGCGCCAGCAGCCTCGGGACTAGCGGGGATACGCAGTATTTT. This codes for CASSLGTSGDTQYF.

The genes are TRBV29-1 and TRBJ1-4; D is possibly TRBD1 (6 bases). Between the trimmed V and J ends, which lost 6 bases and 3 bases, there was a span of 8 bases. This CDR3 has 12 amino acids. Germline V gene data show CDR1 as SQVTM and CDR2 as ANQGSEA. CDR3 sequence: CSVGQPNEKLFF. The CDR3 DNA follows: TGCAGCGTCGGACAGCCTAATGAAAAACTGTTTTTT.

The chain joins TRBV28 to TRBJ2-6, with unresolved D. The germline CDR1 and CDR2 sequences are MDHEN and SYDVKM. The V end was cut by 5 bases, the J end by 2 bases, with 10 bases between. CDR3 length: 15 amino acids. CDR3 bases: TGTGCCAGCAGTCGCACGGTCCCTGGGGCCAACGTCCTGACTTTC. Amino acids: CASSRTVPGANVLTF. The variable domain in full, completed from reference TRBV28 and TRBJ2-6, reads DVKVTQSSRYLVKRTGEKVFLECVQDMDHENMFWYRQDPGLGLRLIYFSYDVKMKEKGDIPEGYSVSREKKERFSLILESASTNQTSMYLCASSRTVPGANVLTFGAGSRLTVL.

This clone was picked up one time. At one boundary the junction diverges from the germline segment, which might be a read error. The CDR3 region is CASSLTFRGDGF. The CDR3, as DNA: TGTGCCAGCAGTTTGACGTTCAGGGGGGATGGCTTC. The chain combines TRBV28 with TRBJ1-2; 7 bases map to TRBD1. This CDR3 has 12 amino acids. Germline-derived CDR1 and CDR2 are MDHEN and SYDVKM.

The V and J genes are TRBV19 and TRBJ1-1; the D gene is possibly TRBD1 (6 bases). The V end lost 7 bases, the J end lost 0 bases, and 12 bases lay between the germline ends. Germline lookup yields CDR1 LNHDA and CDR2 SQIVND (reference sequence). The length of the CDR3 is 14 residues. The DNA of the CDR3 is TGTGCCAGTACAAAGGGGGAAGTGAACACTGAAGCTTTCTTT. It codes for CASTKGEVNTEAFF.

The chain combines TRBV2 with TRBJ1-5; 9 bases agree with TRBD1. V lost 3 bases and J lost 2; bases outside the gene matches: 11. The length of the CDR3 is 18 residues. Germline CDR1 reads SNHLY; CDR2 reads FYNNEI. CDR3 protein: CASSDRTGDIGGNQPQHF. In DNA form, the CDR3 reads TGTGCCAGCAGTGACCGGACAGGGGATATCGGTGGCAATCAGCCCCAGCATTTT.

This chain uses TRBV7-8 with TRBJ2-1, with 7 bases lining up with TRBD2. Germline CDR1 reads SGHVS; CDR2 reads FQNEAQ. With 8 bases clipped from V and 3 bases from J, the junction kept 7 bases outside the gene matches. The length of the CDR3 is 14 residues. Here the CDR3 reads CASGERDDYNEQFF. CDR3 bases: TGTGCCAGCGGAGAGCGGGATGACTACAATGAGCAGTTCTTC. Together with reference TRBV7-8 and TRBJ2-1, the CDR3 gives the full variable domain: GAGVSQSPRYKVAKRGQDVALRCDPISGHVSLFWYQQALGQGPEFLTYFQNEAQLDKSGLPSDRFFAERPEGSVSTLKIQRTQQEDSAVYLCASGERDDYNEQFFGPGTRLTVL.

The chain uses TRBV7-8 and TRBJ2-7, with 8 positions matching TRBD2. This CDR3 spans 17 amino acids. The V gene's germline CDR1 is SGHVS and CDR2 FQNEAQ. The V gene end was trimmed by 1 base and the J gene end by 2 bases; junction bases not matched to a gene: 10. The CDR3 DNA reads as TGTGCCAGCAGCTTAGTCTCTACGGGAGGGCTCCCCTACGAGCAGTACTTC. Translated: CASSLVSTGGLPYEQYF.

This chain connects TRBV11-2 to TRBJ2-7, with TRBD2 identical over 10 bases. The CDR3 extends over 15 amino acids. Germline V gives CDR1 SGHAT, CDR2 FQNNGV. The V segment lost 5 bases and the J segment 2 bases; nucleotides outside the gene matches: 6. CDR3 sequence: CASSGTSGVTYEQYF. The CDR3 nucleotides read TGTGCCAGCAGCGGAACTAGCGGGGTGACCTACGAGCAGTACTTC.

The J gene is TRBJ2-3, the V gene TRBV11-2; 10 bases fit TRBD2. The CDR3 has 16 amino acids. Unmatched junction bases numbered 2, after V lost 2 bases and J lost 0 bases. Looked up from germline, CDR1 is SGHAT and CDR2 is FQNNGV. This CDR3 is CASSLLAGASTDTQYF. The CDR3 DNA reads TGTGCCAGCAGCTTACTAGCGGGGGCTAGCACAGATACGCAGTATTTT.

The gene calls are TRBV2 and TRBJ2-7; 7 bases agree with TRBD1. The germline V gene encodes CDR1 SNHLY and CDR2 FYNNEI. This CDR3 spans 13 amino acids. V trimming: 8 bases; J trimming: 3 bases; junction bases outside the gene matches: 7. The CDR3 sequence: CASERDRVYEQYF. CDR3 coding DNA: TGTGCCAGCGAGAGGGACAGAGTCTACGAGCAGTACTTC.

On this clone: The junction does not match germline at one end; this may be a read error. The chain joins TRBV7-8 to TRBJ2-2; tentatively, D is TRBD2 (6 bases). Germline CDR1 SGHVS, CDR2 FQNEAQ. The length of the CDR3 is 11 residues. The CDR3 here is CASSFSGVLFF. CDR3 bases: TGTGCCAGCAGCTTTTCGGGGGTGCTGTTTTTT.

The genes are TRBV4-2 and TRBJ1-2, with D possibly TRBD1 on 5 matching bases. V was clipped by 0 bases and J by 4 bases, with 12 bases between them. This CDR3 contains 15 residues. CDR1 LGHNA and CDR2 YNFKEQ come from the germline V gene. CDR3: CASSQDGGTLYGYTF. CDR3 bases: TGTGCCAGCAGCCAAGATGGGGGGACCCTCTATGGCTACACCTTC.

Points on this clone: Other DNA sequences in this specimen translate into the identical CDR3. This chain joins TRBV5-1 and TRBJ2-3, with TRBD1 matching 7 bases. The J segment lost 3 bases and the V segment lost 0 bases, leaving 4 bases of the junction unmatched. The CDR3 is 15 amino acids. Germline V lookup: CDR1 SGHRS, CDR2 YFSETQ. This CDR3 reads CASSLGGRGTDTQYF. DNA for the CDR3: TGCGCCAGCAGCTTGGGAGGCAGGGGGACAGATACGCAGTATTTT. Together with reference TRBV5-1 and TRBJ2-3, the CDR3 gives the full variable domain: KAGVTQTPRYLIKTRGQQVTLSCSPISGHRSVSWYQQTPGQGLQFLFEYFSETQRNKGNFPGRFSGRQFSNSRSEMNVSTLELGDSALYLCASSLGGRGTDTQYFGPGTRLTVL.

This chain links TRBV2 with TRBJ1-1, with D possibly TRBD1 on 6 matching bases. From germline, CDR1 is SNHLY and CDR2 FYNNEI. V shed 7 bases and J shed 3 bases, with 15 bases lying between them. This CDR3 has 14 residues. The CDR3 reads CASKRDNPDTEAFF. CDR3 DNA: TGTGCCAGCAAGCGGGACAATCCAGACACTGAAGCTTTCTTT. Full variable domain (remainder filled in from reference TRBV2 and TRBJ1-1): EPEVTQTPSHQVTQMGQEVILRCVPISNHLYFYWYRQILGQKVEFLVSFYNNEISEKSEIFDDQFSVERPDGSNFTLKIRSTKLEDSAMYFCASKRDNPDTEAFFGQGTRLTVV.